Each of the 25 T cell receptor beta chains below was sequenced from the same sample in a study of cytomegalovirus exposure and HLA in healthy donors. The PCR was carried out with 60 Vbeta primers and 13 Jbeta primers. This table comes from immunoSEQ multiplex PCR, and its TCRdb copy is limited to in-frame clones, with some not included. There are 130,000 to 150,000 clones in the sample; around 79% occur only once, and 6.5% to 8% lies in the top ten. Material for sequencing was PBMCs. All receptors come from a woman aged 40 to 50 in good health and CMV-seropositive.

The chain combines TRBV14 with TRBJ1-6; D not resolved. This CDR3 is built from 16 residues. The germline gives CDR1 SGHDN, CDR2 FVKESK. Between the trimmed V and J ends, which lost 0 bases and 6 bases, there was a span of 12 bases. The CDR3 DNA sequence: TGTGCCAGCAGCCAAGATCGGGGTACGGCTAATTCACCCCTCCACTTT. It specifies CASSQDRGTANSPLHF.

The chain is built from TRBV7-9 and TRBJ2-7; 7 nucleotides agree with TRBD1. In germline, CDR1 is SEHNR, CDR2 FQNEAQ (reference sequence). The J segment lost 4 bases and the V segment lost 5 bases, leaving 8 bases of the junction unmatched. The CDR3 has 14 residues. The CDR3 region is CASSRATRGYEQYF. The DNA of the CDR3 is TGTGCCAGCAGCCGGGCTACCAGGGGGTACGAGCAGTACTTC.

The V and J genes are TRBV5-4 and TRBJ2-3; 11 bases match TRBD2. CDR1 is SGHNT, CDR2 YYREEE, per germline (reference sequence). The J segment lost 8 bases and the V segment lost 0 bases, leaving 8 bases of the junction unmatched. The CDR3 covers 16 residues. The CDR3 protein is CASSLGTSGGFATQYF. DNA of the CDR3: TGTGCCAGCAGCTTGGGTACTAGCGGGGGATTTGCTACGCAGTATTTT.

This chain links TRBV7-9 with TRBJ2-1; no firm D call. Trimming removed 4 bases at V and 8 bases at J, with 9 bases between. The CDR3 sequence is 12 residues long. CDR1 and CDR2 (germline): SEHNR, FQNEAQ (reference sequence). In nucleotides, the CDR3 is TGTGCCAGCAGCTCGAGACGGGATGAGCAGTTCTTC. Encoded protein: CASSSRRDEQFF.

This clone was detected once. Germline and junction disagree at one end, which may indicate a read error. J is TRBJ2-1 and V is TRBV18; 14 bases line up with TRBD2. The CDR3 totals 15 residues. Germline values: CDR1 KGHSH, CDR2 LQKENI. CDR3 residues: CASSPARTSGGFMIF. The DNA for the CDR3 is TGTGCCAGCTCACCAGCAAGGACTAGCGGGGGGTTCATGATCTTC.

V and J are TRBV7-9 and TRBJ1-2; D is perhaps TRBD1 (5 bases). V was trimmed by 4 bases and J by 2 bases, leaving 14 bases between them. The germline V gene encodes CDR1 SEHNR and CDR2 FQNEAQ (reference sequence). This CDR3 comprises 15 residues. CDR3 region: CASSSDTAGNYGYTF. The CDR3 DNA is TGTGCCAGCAGCTCTGATACTGCAGGGAACTATGGCTACACCTTC.

This chain joins TRBV23-1 and TRBJ2-2; possibly TRBD2 for D (6 bases). TRBV23-1 is known as an ORF, though its function is uncertain. The length of the CDR3 is 16 residues. V was cut by 6 bases and J by 3 bases, with 17 bases left in between. In nucleotides, the CDR3 is TGCGCCAGCAGCCGGTGTGGGGGACTTCACACCGGGGAGCTGTTTTTT. Protein product: CASSRCGGLHTGELFF.

The CDR3 bases are TGCGCCAGCAGCCCAGACAGGGTTGGAAGGGAGCAGTACTTC. Protein product: CASSPDRVGREQYF. The gene calls are TRBV5-1 and TRBJ2-7; 7 nucleotides match TRBD1. Germline CDR1 SGHRS, CDR2 YFSETQ. CDR3 length: 14 amino acids. With V trimmed by 4 bases and J by 7 bases, 11 bases remained unmatched.

This sequence joins TRBV19 and TRBJ1-6; D possibly corresponds to TRBD1 (5 bases). Germline V gene data show CDR1 as LNHDA and CDR2 as SQIVND (reference sequence). Trimming stripped 9 bases from V and 3 bases from J, with 24 bases between. The CDR3 is 18 amino acids. The CDR3 sequence: CASGDGLVLTDYNSPLHF. DNA for the CDR3: TGTGCCAGCGGGGACGGACTAGTTCTCACCGACTATAATTCACCCCTCCACTTT.

J is TRBJ1-5 and V is TRBV28, with a possible D match to TRBD1 (6 bases). Germline values: CDR1 MDHEN, CDR2 SYDVKM. The CDR3 sequence is 15 residues long. With 3 bases removed from V and 6 bases from J, the gap between germline ends came to 15 bases. The CDR3 sequence: CASSFSRGYSQPQHF. CDR3 in DNA: TGTGCCAGCAGTTTCAGCAGGGGATATAGTCAGCCCCAGCATTTT.

As concerns this clone: The germline gene is not matched at one end of the junction; a read error may be the cause. The genes are TRBV7-9 and TRBJ1-5; weak D call: TRBD1 (5 bases). The CDR3 is 16 residues long. The germline V gene encodes CDR1 SEHNR and CDR2 FQNEAQ (reference sequence). The CDR3 nucleotides read TGTTCCAGCAGCTTAGTAGAAGGGGCGAAAGATCAGCCCCAGCATTTT. This encodes CSSSLVEGAKDQPQHF.

This clone was seen a handful of times. The gene calls are TRBV5-1 and TRBJ1-4; no reliable D call. The CDR3 consists of 16 residues. Germline loops: CDR1 SGHRS, CDR2 YFSETQ. The V end was cut by 6 bases, the J end by 4 bases, with 19 bases between. The CDR3 loop reads CASKSLPGGINEKLFF. For the CDR3, the DNA is TGCGCCAGCAAATCACTCCCCGGAGGGATTAATGAAAAACTGTTTTTT.

The chain is built from TRBV6-5 and TRBJ2-2, with D perhaps TRBD1 (6 bases). The V end lost 5 bases, the J end lost 8 bases, and 12 bases lay between the germline ends. Germline loops: CDR1 MNHEY, CDR2 SVGAGI. This CDR3 region has 13 residues. The CDR3 coding sequence is TGTGCCAGCAGTAATACAGGGTCAGGGGAGCTGTTTTTT. Translated, it gives CASSNTGSGELFF.

This chain links TRBV5-4 with TRBJ2-3, with 8 bases aligning to TRBD2. The junction had 6 bases not matched to a gene; V was cut back by 1 base and J by 2 bases. The CDR3 extends over 16 amino acids. Per the germline V gene, CDR1 is SGHNT and CDR2 is YYREEE (reference sequence). The CDR3 sequence: CASSLRLAGLTDTQYF. CDR3 sequence (DNA): TGTGCCAGCAGCTTGCGGCTAGCGGGTCTCACAGATACGCAGTATTTT.

A word on this clone: The sample has other DNA sequences that encode this CDR3 too. The chain is built from TRBV2 and TRBJ2-5, with 8 bases matching TRBD2. V dropped 6 bases and J dropped 3; count of bases not matched to a gene: 0. Germline CDR1 is SNHLY and CDR2 is FYNNEI. This CDR3 has 12 amino acids. The CDR3 spells CASRGLEETQYF. As DNA, the CDR3 is TGTGCCAGCAGGGGACTAGAAGAGACCCAGTACTTC.

This chain uses TRBV10-1 with TRBJ2-7, with TRBD1 identical over 9 bases. The germline gives CDR1 WNHNN, CDR2 SYGVQD (reference sequence). The CDR3 runs to 17 residues. V gave up 1 base and J gave up 0 bases; unmatched junction bases: 7. The CDR3: CASSELSGTGSSYEQYF. The CDR3, as DNA: TGCGCCAGCAGTGAGTTATCCGGGACAGGGTCCTCCTACGAGCAGTACTTC.

The V gene is TRBV5-1, the J gene TRBJ2-5; perhaps TRBD2 as D (5 bases). Germline lookup yields CDR1 SGHRS and CDR2 YFSETQ. Trimming left V 1 base short and J 4 bases short, with 17 bases between. The CDR3 is 16 residues long. CDR3 sequence (DNA): TGCGCCAGCAGCTTGTTTGAGGGTGTCTTAGGAGAGACCCAGTACTTC. It encodes CASSLFEGVLGETQYF.

The V gene is TRBV5-4, the J gene TRBJ2-3; 8 bases are shared with TRBD2. Germline CDR1 and CDR2: SGHNT and YYREEE (reference sequence). The V and J ends lost 1 base and 4 bases, in that order; junction bases with no gene match: 8. This CDR3 spans 16 amino acids. Here the CDR3 DNA reads TGTGCCAGCAGCTTGTCCGCGGGGGGACTCTCAGATACGCAGTATTTT. This sequence encodes CASSLSAGGLSDTQYF.

The chain links TRBV7-2 to TRBJ2-7; TRBD1 matches at 9 bases. The CDR3 length is 15 residues. The ends lost 5 bases at V and 5 bases at J; junction bases unmatched: 10. Germline V CDR1 and CDR2: SGHTA, FQGNSA. The CDR3 DNA sequence: TGTGCCAGCAGCGCCGGACAGGGGTTCTATGACGAGCAGTACTTC. Translating gives CASSAGQGFYDEQYF.

In its sample, this clone was seen once. This rearrangement joins TRBV5-4 to TRBJ2-3, with D uncertain. Germline loops: CDR1 SGHNT, CDR2 YYREEE (reference sequence). There are 14 residues in the CDR3. V dropped 2 bases and J dropped 0 bases, with 7 bases sitting between them. The CDR3 here is CASSFGTSTDTQYF. In DNA form, the CDR3 reads TGTGCCAGCAGCTTCGGTACTAGCACAGATACGCAGTATTTT.

The J gene is TRBJ1-2, the V gene TRBV11-2; D is perhaps TRBD1 (5 bases). CDR1 and CDR2 (germline): SGHAT, FQNNGV. The CDR3 runs to 16 residues. Between the trimmed V and J ends, which lost 0 bases and 2 bases, there was a span of 13 bases. The CDR3 DNA reads as TGTGCCAGCAGCTTAGATGTAACAGGACACAACTATGGCTACACCTTC. Translated, it gives CASSLDVTGHNYGYTF.

The rearrangement joins TRBV5-1 to TRBJ1-4; D call uncertain. Germline lookup yields CDR1 SGHRS and CDR2 YFSETQ. V was cut by 0 bases and J by 6 bases, with 9 bases left in between. The CDR3 has 14 residues. This chain's CDR3 is CASSLAIEDEKLFF. The CDR3 DNA reads as TGCGCCAGCAGCTTGGCGATTGAGGATGAAAAACTGTTTTTT.

This clone occurred a few times. The V and J genes are TRBV6-5 and TRBJ1-1, with a tentative D call TRBD1 (6 bases). The length of the CDR3 is 12 residues. V dropped 5 bases and J dropped 10 bases, with 14 bases sitting between them. The germline V gene encodes CDR1 MNHEY and CDR2 SVGAGI. The CDR3 spells CASSATGGAAFF. The DNA of the CDR3 is TGTGCCAGCAGTGCGACGGGGGGCGCAGCTTTCTTT.

The sample holds a few counts of this clone. The J gene is TRBJ1-2, the V gene TRBV5-1; D is uncertain. The CDR3 runs to 14 residues. Germline V gene lookup returns CDR1 SGHRS and CDR2 YFSETQ. V was cut by 2 bases and J by 1 base, with 9 bases left in between. CDR3 sequence: CASSFREGNYGYTF. CDR3 coding DNA: TGCGCCAGCAGCTTTAGGGAGGGTAACTATGGCTACACCTTC.

The chain carries TRBV5-1 and TRBJ2-2, with D maybe TRBD2 (7 bases). Between the trimmed V and J ends, which lost 6 bases and 5 bases, there was a span of 14 bases. CDR1 is SGHRS, CDR2 YFSETQ, per germline. The CDR3 runs to 14 residues. As DNA, the CDR3 is TGCGCCAGCATGCCTGCGGGGGCAACCGGGGAGCTGTTTTTT. It yields the protein CASMPAGATGELFF. Drawing the rest from reference TRBV5-1 and TRBJ2-2, the complete variable domain is KAGVTQTPRYLIKTRGQQVTLSCSPISGHRSVSWYQQTPGQGLQFLFEYFSETQRNKGNFPGRFSGRQFSNSRSEMNVSTLELGDSALYLCASMPAGATGELFFGEGSRLTVL.